This T cell receptor (beta chain) was recovered during a study of cytomegalovirus exposure and HLA in healthy donors. Whole-study results and caveats: The presence/absence work took it that sequencing depth was about the same across donors. Available immune exposure information covered CMV serostatus only.

Researchers ran the PCR with 60 Vbeta and 13 Jbeta primers. Libraries were prepared by immunoSEQ multiplex PCR; TCRdb keeps only in-frame clonotypes and omits some of them. The sample lists about 170,000 clones, approximately 71% seen once, with 5% to 6.5% in the top ten. Comment on this clone: The antigen remains undetermined. The junction shows a germline mismatch at one end, possibly a read error.

This CDR3 comprises 15 residues. Germline values: CDR1 SSHAT, CDR2 FNYEAQ (reference sequence). The clonotype originates from a young woman in good health and CMV-seropositive. The chain carries TRBV7-7 and TRBJ2-5, with 7 bases matching TRBD2. Sequenced input: PBMCs. CDR3 sequence reads: CASSYGPGGQETQYF. As DNA, the CDR3 is TGTGCTAGCAGCTATGGCCCGGGGGGCCAAGAGACCCAGTACTTC.